Presented here are 14 T cell receptor beta chains from one specimen sequenced in a study of blood T cell repertoires in COVID-19 (dated by TCRdb to about 2020). The library was produced with the immunoSEQ multiplex PCR assay. TCRdb took this table from immuneACCESS and kept in-frame rearrangements with V and J called. Such tables lack part of the clones; where checked against another copy, unresolved V genes explain under half of the gap, and the rest is unexplained. The sample contains 110,000 to 150,000 clones, just under 90% of them found a single time. Of the sample, 11% falls within the top ten clones. Sequencing was done on a sample of peripheral blood. The receptors stem from a woman of 80 years or more with acute or convalescent COVID-19.

V and J are TRBV7-2 and TRBJ2-7, with 10 nucleotides matching TRBD2. Trimming took 1 base from V and 3 from J; bases not matched to a gene: 6. The CDR3 has 16 amino acids. Germline CDR1 is SGHTA and CDR2 is FQGNSA. CDR3 in amino acids: CASSLVASGGLYEQYF. CDR3 nucleotides: TGTGCCAGCAGCTTAGTGGCTAGCGGGGGCCTCTACGAGCAGTACTTC.

This sequence joins TRBV6-1 and TRBJ2-5, with TRBD2 as a possible D gene (6 bases). Germline lookup yields CDR1 MNHNS and CDR2 SASEGT. This CDR3 contains 16 residues. V dropped 4 bases and J dropped 0 bases, with 15 bases sitting between them. CDR3: CASSAQLAGNQETQYF. CDR3 sequence (DNA): TGTGCCAGCAGTGCCCAACTAGCAGGTAACCAAGAGACCCAGTACTTC.

The chain recombines TRBV19 with TRBJ1-2, with TRBD1 identical over 8 bases. This CDR3 is 13 amino acids long. Unmatched junction bases numbered 5, after V lost 3 bases and J lost 8 bases. CDR1 is LNHDA, CDR2 SQIVND, per germline (reference sequence). This CDR3 is CASSMGQGAGYTF. Written as DNA, the CDR3 is TGTGCCAGTAGTATGGGGCAGGGGGCCGGCTACACCTTC.

This clone appeared a single time. The chain is built from TRBV6-2 or TRBV6-3 and TRBJ2-5; TRBD1 aligns across 10 bases. Losses at the gene ends were 6 bases for V and 0 bases for J; bases not matched to a gene: 7. This CDR3 contains 16 residues. CDR1 MNHEY and CDR2 SVGEGT come from the germline V gene. The CDR3 is CASSNLGQGYQETQYF. Here the CDR3 DNA reads TGTGCCAGCAGCAACCTGGGACAGGGGTACCAAGAGACCCAGTACTTC.

The table lists this clone with a few counts. The chain has TRBV19 and TRBJ1-1; a possible D gene is TRBD1 (6 bases). Trimming took 5 bases from V and 8 from J, leaving 12 bases between them. Germline V gives CDR1 LNHDA, CDR2 SQIVND (reference sequence). This CDR3 spans 12 amino acids. For the CDR3, the DNA is TGTGCCAGTAGTGCTCGGACAGACGAAGCTTTCTTT. Its translation is CASSARTDEAFF.

The chain combines TRBV5-6 with TRBJ2-7; 9 bases agree with TRBD1. CDR3 length: 14 residues. The V gene's germline CDR1 is SGHDT and CDR2 YYEEEE. Trimming at V came to 5 bases and at J to 3 bases, leaving 6 bases not matched to a gene. The CDR3 protein is CASRGTGSGYEQYF. The DNA for the CDR3 is TGTGCCAGCAGAGGGACAGGGTCCGGCTACGAGCAGTACTTC.

The V gene is TRBV7-9, the J gene TRBJ1-1, with a weak D call TRBD1 (5 bases). Trimming cost V 2 bases and J 8 bases, with 15 bases left between them. There are 14 residues in the CDR3. CDR1 and CDR2 from the germline V gene are SEHNR and FQNEAQ (reference sequence). This chain's CDR3 is CASSLQGISNEAFF. DNA for the CDR3: TGTGCCAGCAGCTTACAGGGAATATCAAACGAAGCTTTCTTT.

This chain uses TRBV6-1 with TRBJ1-3; 8 bases map to TRBD1. CDR1 is MNHNS and CDR2 is SASEGT in the germline V gene. Trimming removed 2 bases from V and 3 bases from J; junction bases left unmatched: 12. This CDR3 contains 18 residues. The CDR3 DNA is TGTGCCAGCAGTGAATCGGGACAGGTCACGGGTATTGGAAACACCATATATTTT. Translation gives CASSESGQVTGIGNTIYF.

This rearrangement joins TRBV19 to TRBJ2-1; 8 bases are a match to TRBD1. The germline gives CDR1 LNHDA, CDR2 SQIVND (reference sequence). This CDR3 region has 16 residues. With 4 bases clipped from V and 4 bases from J, the junction kept 9 bases outside the gene matches. The CDR3 spells CASSTGQGGRYNEQFF. CDR3 nucleotides: TGTGCCAGTAGTACAGGACAGGGCGGTCGATACAATGAGCAGTTCTTC. Variable domain in full (rest from reference TRBV19 and TRBJ2-1): DGGITQSPKYLFRKEGQNVTLSCEQNLNHDAMYWYRQDPGQGLRLIYYSQIVNDFQKGDIAEGYSVSREKKESFPLTVTSAQKNPTAFYLCASSTGQGGRYNEQFFGPGTRLTVL.

The V call is TRBV3-1 (or the pseudogene TRBV3-2), the J call TRBJ2-1, with 8 bases that match TRBD1. The junction had 5 bases not matched to a gene; V was cut back by 5 bases and J by 2 bases. Germline CDR1 reads LGHDT; CDR2 reads YNNKEL (reference sequence). The CDR3 runs 15 residues. CDR3 in amino acids: CASSSRQGPYNEQFF. The CDR3 nucleotides are TGTGCCAGCAGCTCCAGACAGGGGCCCTACAATGAGCAGTTCTTC.

The J gene is TRBJ2-6, the V gene TRBV4-2; D gene ambiguous. Trimming removed 0 bases at V and 0 bases at J, with 15 bases between. Germline V gene lookup returns CDR1 LGHNA and CDR2 YNFKEQ. The CDR3 is made up of 19 amino acids. As DNA, the CDR3 is TGTGCCAGCAGCCAAGATCCACCCCTCGGTCTCTCTGGGGCCAACGTCCTGACTTTC. Translated, it gives CASSQDPPLGLSGANVLTF.

This clone was seen just once. The chain links TRBV4-3 to TRBJ1-2; D remains unclear. Germline loops: CDR1 LGHNA, CDR2 YSLEER. The CDR3 spans 15 residues. V was cut by 0 bases and J by 6 bases, with 14 bases left in between. The CDR3 nucleotides read TGCGCCAGCAGCCAAGACCTTGGGTCCGGGAATGGCTACACCTTC. Residues: CASSQDLGSGNGYTF.

The chain joins TRBV5-6 to TRBJ1-4; D may be TRBD1 (6 bases). The CDR3 totals 16 residues. V was trimmed by 2 bases and J by 0 bases, leaving 11 bases between them. The germline CDR1 and CDR2 sequences are SGHDT and YYEEEE. The CDR3 DNA follows: TGTGCCAGCAGCTTTGGACAGATCGCAACTAATGAAAAACTGTTTTTT. Translated, it gives CASSFGQIATNEKLFF.

The V gene is TRBV3-1 (or the pseudogene TRBV3-2), the J gene TRBJ2-5; 7 nucleotides agree with TRBD2. J was trimmed by 2 bases and V by 0 bases; bases with no gene match: 6. The CDR3 is 16 residues long. Germline CDR1 reads LGHDT; CDR2 reads YNNKEL (reference sequence). In nucleotides, the CDR3 is TGTGCCAGCAGCCAAGATCTAGGAGCGGGGCAAGAGACCCAGTACTTC. Protein product: CASSQDLGAGQETQYF.